The 31 T cell receptor beta chains listed next were all sequenced from one sample in a study of identical twins (dated by TCRdb to 2016 to 2017). Preparation of the library involved 5' RACE. Sequencing instrument: Illumina HiSeq 2000. TCRdb's own reprocessing of the public reads used fastp at Q25 and MiXCR and kept productive beta chains. CDR3 protein duplicates are merged, each entry listing the most common genes and DNA. This sample gives 500,000 to 600,000 distinct CDR3 sequences in total; roughly a fifth of them show up just once. The ten largest make up 0.91% of the sample. This sample also appeared in a second study, on T cells expressing NK-cell markers.

The sequencing sample was made of CD4+ T cells sorted from blood. The source is a woman between 18 and 30 years old in good health.

This sequence joins TRBV7-2 and TRBJ2-3; 7 bases align to TRBD1. The V and J ends lost 5 bases and 3 bases, in that order; junction bases with no gene match: 8. The CDR3 has 15 residues. Germline values: CDR1 SGHTA, CDR2 FQGNSA. CDR3 residues: CASSPRQGSTDTQYF. The CDR3 DNA is TGTGCCAGCAGCCCCCGACAGGGTTCTACAGATACGCAGTATTTT. The complete variable domain, with remaining parts taken from reference TRBV7-2 and TRBJ2-3, reads GAGVSQSPSNKVTEKGKDVELRCDPISGHTALYWYRQSLGQGLEFLIYFQGNSAPDKSGLPSDRFSAERTGGSVSTLTIQRTQQEDSAVYLCASSPRQGSTDTQYFGPGTRLTVL.

In this sample, this clonotype turned up a few times. V usage is TRBV5-5 and J usage is TRBJ2-7; D perhaps matches TRBD2 (6 bases). The CDR3 covers 16 residues. Looked up from germline, CDR1 is SGHKS and CDR2 is YYEKEE (reference sequence). Trimming cost V 4 bases and J 0 bases, with 17 bases left between them. The CDR3 DNA is TGTGCCAGCAGCCCGGGTCCGGGACTCTCCTCCTACGAGCAGTACTTC. This gives the protein CASSPGPGLSSYEQYF.

The chain joins TRBV5-1 to TRBJ2-3; 9 nucleotides align to TRBD2. Trimming removed 4 bases from V and 2 bases from J; junction bases left unmatched: 5. The germline CDR1 and CDR2 sequences are SGHRS and YFSETQ. The CDR3 contains 15 residues. CDR3 amino acids: CASSTLAGLTDTQYF. CDR3 bases: TGCGCCAGCAGCACACTAGCGGGCCTCACAGATACGCAGTATTTT.

This clonotype was recorded a few times. The genes are TRBV20-1 and TRBJ1-1; D is unclear. V was cut by 3 bases and J by 1 base, with 9 bases left in between. The CDR3 is 13 amino acids. Germline CDR1 and CDR2: DFQATT and SNEGSKA (reference sequence). CDR3 sequence: CSAREQPNTEAFF. For the CDR3, the DNA is TGCAGTGCTAGGGAACAGCCGAACACTGAAGCTTTCTTT.

This chain connects TRBV6-5 to TRBJ1-1, with 8 bases aligning to TRBD1. With V trimmed by 0 bases and J by 8 bases, 5 bases remained unmatched. The length of the CDR3 is 14 residues. Germline V gives CDR1 MNHEY, CDR2 SVGAGI. CDR3 sequence: CASSYSQGAGEAFF. CDR3 nucleotides: TGTGCCAGCAGTTACTCCCAGGGGGCAGGGGAAGCTTTCTTT.

The chain uses TRBV20-1 and TRBJ1-5; 7 bases are shared with TRBD1. The CDR3 consists of 12 residues. Trimming cost V 4 bases and J 9 bases; bases outside gene matches: 6. Germline V gene data show CDR1 as DFQATT and CDR2 as SNEGSKA (reference sequence). The CDR3 coding sequence is TGCAGTGCTAAACGACAGGGCACGCCCCAGCATTTT. It translates to CSAKRQGTPQHF.

The rearrangement joins TRBV20-1 to TRBJ2-3; TRBD2 is a possible D gene (5 bases). Germline assignment: CDR1 DFQATT and CDR2 SNEGSKA (reference sequence). This CDR3 is built from 13 residues. V was trimmed by 7 bases and J by 8 bases, leaving 19 bases between them. CDR3 DNA sequence: TGCAGTGTCCACCCCAACGGCGGAGGTACGCAGTATTTT. Amino acid sequence: CSVHPNGGGTQYF.

This clonotype was found a few times. The chain combines TRBV20-1 with TRBJ2-7; 15 bases map to TRBD2. The trim removed 2 bases at V and 2 bases at J, leaving 7 bases unmatched. Germline loops: CDR1 DFQATT, CDR2 SNEGSKA (reference sequence). The CDR3 has 17 residues. The CDR3 here is CSARSPWTSGRAYEQYF. The CDR3 nucleotides are TGCAGTGCTAGATCCCCCTGGACTAGCGGGAGGGCCTACGAGCAGTACTTC.

In this sample, this clonotype turned up a few times. The genes are TRBV5-1 and TRBJ2-7, with TRBD1 as a possible D gene (6 bases). The germline CDR1 and CDR2 sequences are SGHRS and YFSETQ. This CDR3 is built from 15 residues. Deletions cut 7 bases from V and 4 bases from J, with 21 bases between. CDR3 DNA: TGCGCCAGCTCCCACTCACAGGGAAGGTCATACGAGCAGTACTTC. Translating gives CASSHSQGRSYEQYF.

This clonotype turned up a few times. The chain has TRBV18 and TRBJ1-5; D is undetermined. Trimming took 2 bases from V and 7 from J, leaving 9 bases between them. The CDR3 is 13 amino acids. Germline V gene sequence: CDR1 KGHSH, CDR2 LQKENI. The CDR3 reads CASSPGRRQPQHF. The CDR3, as DNA: TGTGCCAGCTCACCAGGAAGGCGGCAGCCCCAGCATTTT.

J is TRBJ2-1 and V is TRBV29-1, with TRBD2 identical over 10 bases. Per the germline V gene, CDR1 is SQVTM and CDR2 is ANQGSEA. The CDR3 has 16 amino acids. The V and J ends lost 4 bases and 2 bases, in that order; junction bases with no gene match: 8. For the CDR3, the DNA is TGCAGCGTTGCTCTCAGCGGGAGGGCCCCCTACAATGAGCAGTTCTTC. This sequence encodes CSVALSGRAPYNEQFF.

The V and J genes are TRBV20-1 and TRBJ2-3; D is perhaps TRBD2 (6 bases). The CDR3 is 13 residues long. The V end was cut by 3 bases, the J end by 4 bases, with 11 bases between. CDR1 and CDR2 from the germline V gene are DFQATT and SNEGSKA (reference sequence). The CDR3 loop reads CSARLARPDTQYF. In DNA, the CDR3 is TGCAGTGCTAGGCTAGCGAGGCCAGATACGCAGTATTTT.

In its sample, this clonotype was seen many times. The chain joins TRBV12-3 or TRBV12-4 to TRBJ1-2; D possibly corresponds to TRBD1 (6 bases). This CDR3 comprises 13 residues. Trimming stripped 6 bases from V and 4 bases from J, with 12 bases between. The CDR3 region has the DNA TGTGCCAGCAGCAACAGGGAATCCTATGGCTACACCTTC. It codes for CASSNRESYGYTF.

This chain joins TRBV5-1 and TRBJ2-7; D is perhaps TRBD1 (5 bases). From germline, CDR1 is SGHRS and CDR2 YFSETQ. V was clipped by 4 bases and J by 3 bases, with 11 bases between them. This CDR3 has 13 amino acids. The CDR3 sequence: CASSLTDNYEQYF. The CDR3 nucleotides are TGCGCCAGCAGCCTGACAGACAACTACGAGCAGTACTTC.

This clonotype has only a few counts. The CDR3 spells CASSYGGFQETQYF. CDR3 coding DNA: TGTGCCAGCAGTTACGGAGGGTTCCAAGAGACCCAGTACTTC. The rearrangement joins TRBV6-5 to TRBJ2-5, with D perhaps matching TRBD2 (6 bases). The V and J ends lost 2 bases and 1 base respectively, with 8 bases between them. This CDR3 is 14 amino acids long. Germline V gene sequence: CDR1 MNHEY, CDR2 SVGAGI.

This chain connects TRBV6-2 or TRBV6-3 to TRBJ1-2; 8 nucleotides agree with TRBD1. Germline-derived CDR1 and CDR2 are MNHEY and SVGEGT. The J segment lost 4 bases and the V segment lost 5 bases, leaving 9 bases of the junction unmatched. The CDR3 has 15 residues. CDR3 region: CASSDIGTGLYGYTF. The CDR3 coding sequence is TGTGCCAGCAGTGATATAGGGACAGGACTCTATGGCTACACCTTC.

This clonotype has at least ten counts. The chain joins TRBV20-1 to TRBJ2-7; unclear D gene. Deletions cut 0 bases from V and 3 bases from J, with 9 bases between. The CDR3 is made up of 13 amino acids. The germline gives CDR1 DFQATT, CDR2 SNEGSKA (reference sequence). CDR3 residues: CSARDRGIYEQYF. In nucleotides, the CDR3 is TGCAGTGCTAGAGATCGTGGGATCTACGAGCAGTACTTC.

The V call is TRBV11-3, the J call TRBJ2-1; D perhaps matches TRBD2 (5 bases). Germline V gene data show CDR1 as SGHNT and CDR2 as YENEEA. Trimming took off 1 base at V and 4 bases at J, with 14 bases between the two ends. CDR3 length equals 16 residues. The CDR3 sequence is CASSLGKERTYNEQFF. In DNA form, the CDR3 reads TGTGCCAGCAGCTTAGGTAAAGAGCGGACTTACAATGAGCAGTTCTTC.

The J gene is TRBJ2-7, the V gene TRBV7-2; D is undetermined. CDR1 and CDR2 (germline): SGHTA, FQGNSA. CDR3 length: 13 amino acids. V was shortened by 1 base and J by 6 bases, with 10 bases between the two germline ends. The DNA for the CDR3 is TGTGCCAGCAGCTTAGGAGGTAGGGCCGAGCAGTACTTC. The encoded protein is CASSLGGRAEQYF.

This rearrangement joins TRBV7-9 to TRBJ2-3; D gene unclear. This CDR3 region has 12 residues. With 5 bases removed from V and 6 bases from J, the gap between germline ends came to 9 bases. Germline values: CDR1 SEHNR, CDR2 FQNEAQ (reference sequence). The CDR3 region is CASSRTVDTQYF. The CDR3 nucleotides are TGTGCCAGCAGCCGTACAGTGGATACGCAGTATTTT. Based on the CDR3 plus reference TRBV7-9 and TRBJ2-3, the full variable domain is DTGVSQNPRHKITKRGQNVTFRCDPISEHNRLYWYRQTLGQGPEFLTYFQNEAQLEKSRLLSDRFSAERPKGSFSTLEIQRTEQGDSAMYLCASSRTVDTQYFGPGTRLTVL.

The V gene is TRBV9, the J gene TRBJ2-3, with 9 bases that match TRBD2. The CDR3 is 15 residues long. CDR1 and CDR2 (germline): SGDLS, YYNGEE. J gave up 2 bases and V 3 bases, and 4 bases lay outside the gene matches. For the CDR3, the DNA is TGTGCCAGCAGCGGGTGGACTAGCGCCACAGATACGCAGTATTTT. The encoded protein is CASSGWTSATDTQYF.

The sample holds many counts of this clonotype. V gene TRBV6-2 or TRBV6-3 combines with J gene TRBJ2-7; D possibly corresponds to TRBD2 (5 bases). The CDR3 consists of 17 residues. Trimming left V 8 bases short and J 0 bases short, with 23 bases between. Germline CDR1 is MNHEY and CDR2 is SVGEGT. CDR3 sequence (DNA): TGTGCCAGCGGATTCCCGTCGAAGCTGACTATCTCCTACGAGCAGTACTTC. It translates to CASGFPSKLTISYEQYF.

The chain has TRBV5-4 and TRBJ1-1; D gene ambiguous. V lost 2 bases and J 2 bases, leaving 10 bases between the germline ends. Germline V CDR1 and CDR2: SGHNT, YYREEE (reference sequence). The CDR3 loop spans 14 amino acids. The CDR3 DNA is TGTGCCAGCAGCTTTACGCTCGGCAACACTGAAGCTTTCTTT. Its translation: CASSFTLGNTEAFF.

The V gene is TRBV4-3, the J gene TRBJ2-1; 14 bases agree with TRBD2. This CDR3 is built from 19 residues. V lost 2 bases and J lost 8; bases outside the gene matches: 14. Germline assignment: CDR1 LGHNA and CDR2 YSLEER. CDR3 coding DNA: TGCGCCAGCAGCCAAAATGCGGGACTAGCGGGAGTCGGCCTGTATGAGCAGTTCTTC. Amino acids: CASSQNAGLAGVGLYEQFF.

This chain connects TRBV29-1 to TRBJ2-7; 14 positions agree with TRBD2. V shed 3 bases, J shed 6 bases, and the junction held 4 bases outside the gene matches. This CDR3 is 14 amino acids long. The V gene's germline CDR1 is SQVTM and CDR2 ANQGSEA. CDR3 bases: TGCAGCGTTGAGGGACTAGCGGGAGCGGGCGAGCAGTACTTC. Translating it yields CSVEGLAGAGEQYF.

This clonotype was picked up many times. V usage is TRBV12-3 or TRBV12-4 and J usage is TRBJ2-3, with TRBD2 matching over 8 bases. The CDR3 is 15 residues long. The V segment lost 0 bases and the J segment 3 bases; nucleotides outside the gene matches: 2. The CDR3, as DNA: TGTGCCAGCAGTTTAGCCGGGACTAGTACAGATACGCAGTATTTT. Translated, it gives CASSLAGTSTDTQYF.

The chain uses TRBV5-1 and TRBJ1-1, with 7 positions matching TRBD1. Germline-derived CDR1 and CDR2 are SGHRS and YFSETQ. The CDR3 covers 14 residues. The J segment lost 0 bases and the V segment lost 4 bases, leaving 3 bases of the junction unmatched. Written as DNA, the CDR3 is TGCGCCAGCAGCGGGCAGGGGGTGAACACTGAAGCTTTCTTT. It translates to CASSGQGVNTEAFF.

Points on this clonotype: This may be a read error, as it is one base from a much larger clone. This chain links TRBV20-1 with TRBJ2-1, with TRBD2 matching 14 bases. The CDR3 spans 15 residues. Germline V lookup: CDR1 DFQATT, CDR2 SNEGSKA (reference sequence). This CDR3 is CCARLAGGPYNEQFF. CDR3 nucleotides: TGCTGTGCTCGACTAGCGGGGGGGCCCTACAATGAGCAGTTCTTC.

The chain has TRBV5-1 and TRBJ1-2, with no clear D. Germline CDR1 SGHRS, CDR2 YFSETQ. The CDR3 loop spans 14 amino acids. The V gene lost 3 bases and the J gene lost 5 bases, with 14 bases spanning the gap. The CDR3 sequence: CASSSRPQEYGYTF. The CDR3, as DNA: TGCGCCAGCAGCTCCCGGCCGCAGGAGTATGGCTACACCTTC.

This chain connects TRBV7-6 to TRBJ2-1, with 9 bases matching TRBD2. CDR1 is SGHVS and CDR2 is FNYEAQ in the germline V gene. CDR3 length equals 16 residues. V shed 1 base and J 2 bases; nucleotides not matched to a gene: 3. CDR3 nucleotide sequence: TGTGCCAGCAGCTTAGAGGGACTAGCCGCCTACAATGAGCAGTTCTTC. It codes for CASSLEGLAAYNEQFF.

The chain recombines TRBV20-1 with TRBJ2-3; D possibly corresponds to TRBD1 (5 bases). Germline values: CDR1 DFQATT, CDR2 SNEGSKA (reference sequence). The germline V and J ends were trimmed by 0 bases and 4 bases, with 14 bases remaining between them. This CDR3 spans 15 amino acids. The CDR3 bases are TGCAGTGCTAGAGATCGGCAGGGCGACGCAGATACGCAGTATTTT. It codes for CSARDRQGDADTQYF.